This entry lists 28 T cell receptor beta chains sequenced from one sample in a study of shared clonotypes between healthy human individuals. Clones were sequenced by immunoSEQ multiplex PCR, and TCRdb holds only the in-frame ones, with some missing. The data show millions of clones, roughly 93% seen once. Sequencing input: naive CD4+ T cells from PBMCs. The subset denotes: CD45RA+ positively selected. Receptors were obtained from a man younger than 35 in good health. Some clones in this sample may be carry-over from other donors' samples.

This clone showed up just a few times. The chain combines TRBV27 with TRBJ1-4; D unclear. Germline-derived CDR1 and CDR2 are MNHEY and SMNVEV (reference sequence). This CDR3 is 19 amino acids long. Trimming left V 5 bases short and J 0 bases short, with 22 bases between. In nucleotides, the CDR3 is TGTGCCAGCAGTCCCCACCGACCCACCAAAATACCAACTAATGAAAAACTGTTTTTT. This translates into CASSPHRPTKIPTNEKLFF.

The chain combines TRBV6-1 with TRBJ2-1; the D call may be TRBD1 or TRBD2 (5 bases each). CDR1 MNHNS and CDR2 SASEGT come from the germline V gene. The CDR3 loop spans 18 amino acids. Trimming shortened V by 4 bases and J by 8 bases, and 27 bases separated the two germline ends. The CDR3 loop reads CASSVEGPGLASFDEQFF. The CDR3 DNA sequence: TGTGCCAGCAGTGTAGAGGGGCCCGGATTAGCCAGTTTCGATGAGCAGTTCTTC.

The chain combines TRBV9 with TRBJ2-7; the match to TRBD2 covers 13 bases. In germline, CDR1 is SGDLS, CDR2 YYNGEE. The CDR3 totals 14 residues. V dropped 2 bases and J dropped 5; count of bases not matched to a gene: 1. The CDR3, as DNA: TGTGCCAGCAGCGTTACTAGCGGGAGGGACGAGCAGTACTTC. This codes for CASSVTSGRDEQYF.

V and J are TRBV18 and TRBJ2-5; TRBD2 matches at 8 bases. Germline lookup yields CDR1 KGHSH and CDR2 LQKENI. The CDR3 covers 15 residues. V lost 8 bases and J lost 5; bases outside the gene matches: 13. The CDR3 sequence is CASTYGGADRETQYF. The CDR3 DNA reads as TGTGCCAGCACCTACGGGGGGGCCGATCGGGAGACCCAGTACTTC.

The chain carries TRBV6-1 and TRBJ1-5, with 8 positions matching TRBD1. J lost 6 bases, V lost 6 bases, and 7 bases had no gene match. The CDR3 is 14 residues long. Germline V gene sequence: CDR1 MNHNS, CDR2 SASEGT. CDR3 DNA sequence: TGTGCCAGCAGAGCCCCAGGGGGCGGTCAGCCCCAGCATTTT. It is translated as CASRAPGGGQPQHF.

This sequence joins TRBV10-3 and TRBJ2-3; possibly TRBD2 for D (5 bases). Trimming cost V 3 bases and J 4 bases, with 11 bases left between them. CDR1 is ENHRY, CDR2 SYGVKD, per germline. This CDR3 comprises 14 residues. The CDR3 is CAISDMREADTQYF. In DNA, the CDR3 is TGTGCCATCAGTGATATGAGGGAAGCAGATACGCAGTATTTT.

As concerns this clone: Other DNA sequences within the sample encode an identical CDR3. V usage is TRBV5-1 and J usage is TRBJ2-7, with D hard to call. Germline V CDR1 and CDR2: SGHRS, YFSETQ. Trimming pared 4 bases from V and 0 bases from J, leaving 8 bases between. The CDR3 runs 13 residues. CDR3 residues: CASSTVDSYEQYF. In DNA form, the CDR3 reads TGCGCCAGCAGCACCGTGGACTCCTACGAGCAGTACTTC.

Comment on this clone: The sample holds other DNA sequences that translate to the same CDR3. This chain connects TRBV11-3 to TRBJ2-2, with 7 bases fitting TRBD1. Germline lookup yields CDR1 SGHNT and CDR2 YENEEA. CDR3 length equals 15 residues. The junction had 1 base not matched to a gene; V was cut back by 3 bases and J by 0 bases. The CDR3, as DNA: TGTGCCAGCAGCTTTGGGACAGCGAACACCGGGGAGCTGTTTTTT. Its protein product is CASSFGTANTGELFF.

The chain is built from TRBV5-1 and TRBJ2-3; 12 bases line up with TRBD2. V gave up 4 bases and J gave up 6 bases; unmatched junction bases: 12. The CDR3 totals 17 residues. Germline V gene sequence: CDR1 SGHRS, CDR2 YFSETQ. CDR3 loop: CASSELTSGRPGDTQYF. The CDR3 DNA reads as TGCGCCAGCAGCGAATTGACTAGCGGGAGACCGGGTGATACGCAGTATTTT.

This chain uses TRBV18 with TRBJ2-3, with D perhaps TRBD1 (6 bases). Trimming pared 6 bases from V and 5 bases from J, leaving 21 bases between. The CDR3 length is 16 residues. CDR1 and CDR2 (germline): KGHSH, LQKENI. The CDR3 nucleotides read TGTGCCAGCTCTGGGGGTAGCCTCCCGGGACAAGATACGCAGTATTTT. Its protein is CASSGGSLPGQDTQYF.

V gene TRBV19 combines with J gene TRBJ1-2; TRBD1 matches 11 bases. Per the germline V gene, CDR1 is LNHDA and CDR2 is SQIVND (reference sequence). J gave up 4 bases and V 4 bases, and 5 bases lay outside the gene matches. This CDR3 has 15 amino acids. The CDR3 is CASSNPGTGGYGYTF. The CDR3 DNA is TGTGCCAGTAGTAACCCCGGGACAGGGGGCTATGGCTACACCTTC.

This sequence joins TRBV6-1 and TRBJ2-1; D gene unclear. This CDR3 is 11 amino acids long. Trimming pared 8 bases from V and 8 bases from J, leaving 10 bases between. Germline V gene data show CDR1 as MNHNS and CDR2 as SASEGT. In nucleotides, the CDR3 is TGTGCCAGCGTTACCCTTTATGAGCAGTTCTTC. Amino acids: CASVTLYEQFF.

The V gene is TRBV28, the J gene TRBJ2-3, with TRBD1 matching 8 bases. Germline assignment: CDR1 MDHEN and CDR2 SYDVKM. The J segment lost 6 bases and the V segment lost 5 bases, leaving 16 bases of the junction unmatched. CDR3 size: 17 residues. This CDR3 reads CASSGVFRTGSSDTQYF. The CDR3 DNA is TGTGCCAGCAGTGGGGTTTTTAGGACAGGGAGCTCGGATACGCAGTATTTT.

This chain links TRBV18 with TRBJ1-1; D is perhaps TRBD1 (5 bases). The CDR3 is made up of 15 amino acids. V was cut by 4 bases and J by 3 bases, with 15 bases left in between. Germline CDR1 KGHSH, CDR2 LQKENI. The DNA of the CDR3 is TGTGCCAGCTCACGCCACCAGGGAGTTGACACTGAAGCTTTCTTT. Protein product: CASSRHQGVDTEAFF.

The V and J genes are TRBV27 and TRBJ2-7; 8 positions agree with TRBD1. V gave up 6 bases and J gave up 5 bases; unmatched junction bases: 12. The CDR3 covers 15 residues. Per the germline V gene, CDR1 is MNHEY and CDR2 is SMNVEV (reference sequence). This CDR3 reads CASSTFRTGLDEQYF. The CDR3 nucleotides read TGTGCCAGCAGCACATTCCGGACAGGGCTCGACGAGCAGTACTTC.

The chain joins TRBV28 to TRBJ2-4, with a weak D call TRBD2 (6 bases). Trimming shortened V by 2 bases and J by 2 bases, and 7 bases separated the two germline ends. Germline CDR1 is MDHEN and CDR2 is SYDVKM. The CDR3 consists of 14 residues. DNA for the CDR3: TGTGCCAGCAGTTTAGGCGGGACCAAAAACATTCAGTACTTC. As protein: CASSLGGTKNIQYF.

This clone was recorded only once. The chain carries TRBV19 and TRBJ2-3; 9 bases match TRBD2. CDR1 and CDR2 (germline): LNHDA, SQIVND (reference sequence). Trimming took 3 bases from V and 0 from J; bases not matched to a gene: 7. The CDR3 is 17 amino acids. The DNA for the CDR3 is TGTGCCAGTAGTATGGGCCTCACTAGCGGGAGCACAGATACGCAGTATTTT. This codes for CASSMGLTSGSTDTQYF.

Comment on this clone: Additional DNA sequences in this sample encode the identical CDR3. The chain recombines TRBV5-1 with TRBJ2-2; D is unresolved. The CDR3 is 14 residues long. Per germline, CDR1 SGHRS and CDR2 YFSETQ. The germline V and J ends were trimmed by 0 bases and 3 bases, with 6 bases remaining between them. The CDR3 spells CASSLDGYTGELFF. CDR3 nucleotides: TGCGCCAGCAGCTTGGATGGGTACACCGGGGAGCTGTTTTTT.

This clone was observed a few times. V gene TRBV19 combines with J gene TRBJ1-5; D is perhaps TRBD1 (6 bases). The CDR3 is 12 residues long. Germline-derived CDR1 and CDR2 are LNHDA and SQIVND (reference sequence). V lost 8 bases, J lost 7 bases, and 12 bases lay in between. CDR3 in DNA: TGTGCCAGTTCCCCGGGGGCGCAGCCCCAGCATTTT. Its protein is CASSPGAQPQHF.

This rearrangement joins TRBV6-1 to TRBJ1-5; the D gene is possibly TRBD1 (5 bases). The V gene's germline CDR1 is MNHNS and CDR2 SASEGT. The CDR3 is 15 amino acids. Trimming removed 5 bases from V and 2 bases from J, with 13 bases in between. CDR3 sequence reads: CASSFEGWRNQPQHF. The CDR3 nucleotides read TGTGCCAGCAGTTTCGAGGGGTGGCGCAATCAGCCCCAGCATTTT.

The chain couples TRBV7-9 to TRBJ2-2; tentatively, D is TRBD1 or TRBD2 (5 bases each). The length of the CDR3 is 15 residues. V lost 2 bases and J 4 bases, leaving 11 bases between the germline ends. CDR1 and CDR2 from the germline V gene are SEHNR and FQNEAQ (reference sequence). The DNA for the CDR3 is TGTGCCAGCAGCTTATCCGGGACCATCACCGGGGAGCTGTTTTTT. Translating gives CASSLSGTITGELFF.

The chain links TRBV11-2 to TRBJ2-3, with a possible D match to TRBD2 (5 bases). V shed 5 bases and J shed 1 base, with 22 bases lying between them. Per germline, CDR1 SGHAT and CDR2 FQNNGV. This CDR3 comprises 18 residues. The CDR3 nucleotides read TGTGCCAGCAGCCTCGGAGGCCGGTTAAACCCGGGCACAGATACGCAGTATTTT. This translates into CASSLGGRLNPGTDTQYF.

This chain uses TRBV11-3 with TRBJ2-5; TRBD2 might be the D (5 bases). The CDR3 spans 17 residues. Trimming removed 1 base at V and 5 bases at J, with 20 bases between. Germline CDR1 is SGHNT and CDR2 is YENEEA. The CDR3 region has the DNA TGTGCCAGCAGCTTAGGCCTCGGGCTAGCTGCCGGTGAGACCCAGTACTTC. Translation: CASSLGLGLAAGETQYF.

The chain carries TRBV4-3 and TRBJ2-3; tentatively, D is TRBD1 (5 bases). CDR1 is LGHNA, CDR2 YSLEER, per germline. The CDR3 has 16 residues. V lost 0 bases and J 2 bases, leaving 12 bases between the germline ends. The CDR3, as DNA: TGCGCCAGCAGCCAAGATCCAGGGATCCCCACAGATACGCAGTATTTT. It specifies CASSQDPGIPTDTQYF.

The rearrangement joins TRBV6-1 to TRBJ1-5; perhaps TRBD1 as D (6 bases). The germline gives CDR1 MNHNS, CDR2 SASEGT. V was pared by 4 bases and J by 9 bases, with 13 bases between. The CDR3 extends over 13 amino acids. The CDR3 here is CASSARDKTPQHF. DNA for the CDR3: TGTGCCAGCAGTGCCCGGGACAAAACGCCCCAGCATTTT.

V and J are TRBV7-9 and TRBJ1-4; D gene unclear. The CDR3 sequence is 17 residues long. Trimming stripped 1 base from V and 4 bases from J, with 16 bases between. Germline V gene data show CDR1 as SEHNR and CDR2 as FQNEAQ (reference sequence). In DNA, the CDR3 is TGTGCCAGCAGCTTAGTAGGCGTTCTGGGTTATAATGAAAAACTGTTTTTT. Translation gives CASSLVGVLGYNEKLFF.

As DNA, the CDR3 is TGTGCCAGCAGGCCATACAGGGCTAATAATCAGCCCCAGCATTTT. It encodes CASRPYRANNQPQHF. The chain employs TRBV6-5 and TRBJ1-5, with a possible D match to TRBD1 (6 bases). V lost 6 bases, J lost 4 bases, and 16 bases lay in between. Germline-derived CDR1 and CDR2 are MNHEY and SVGAGI. CDR3 length: 15 residues.

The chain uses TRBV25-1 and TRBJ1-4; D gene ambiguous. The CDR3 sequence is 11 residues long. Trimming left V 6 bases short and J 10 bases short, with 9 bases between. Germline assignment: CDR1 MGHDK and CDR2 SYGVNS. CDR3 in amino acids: CASRAIGKLFF. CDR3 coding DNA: TGTGCCAGCAGGGCAATAGGAAAACTGTTTTTT.